These 23 T cell receptor beta chains share one sample of origin, sequenced in a study of shared clonotypes between healthy human individuals. The table came from immunoSEQ multiplex PCR; TCRdb's copy has only in-frame clones and leaves some out. The table lists around 320,000 clones, around 86% of them singletons. Sequenced input: memory CD8+ T cells sorted from blood. The subset: CD45RO+ cells pooled with CCR7-negative TemRA cells. Every receptor here comes from a man aged 18 to 30 in good health.

The V call is TRBV28, the J call TRBJ1-2, with a tentative D call TRBD1 (5 bases). Trimming cost V 8 bases and J 2 bases, with 12 bases left between them. Germline-derived CDR1 and CDR2 are MDHEN and SYDVKM. This CDR3 has 13 residues. The CDR3 coding sequence is TGTGCCAGCGATCAGGGCCTGAACTATGGCTACACCTTC. Translated, it gives CASDQGLNYGYTF.

The J gene is TRBJ2-2, the V gene TRBV27, with D perhaps assigned TRBD1 or TRBD2 (5 bases each). CDR1 and CDR2 from the germline V gene are MNHEY and SMNVEV (reference sequence). This CDR3 region has 16 residues. V was cut by 6 bases and J by 5 bases, with 19 bases left in between. CDR3 protein: CASSLGGGTGTGELFF. The CDR3 coding sequence is TGTGCCAGCAGCCTAGGTGGGGGTACGGGGACCGGGGAGCTGTTTTTT.

The J gene is TRBJ2-3, the V gene TRBV5-6; a possible D gene is TRBD2 (5 bases). Germline V gene lookup returns CDR1 SGHDT and CDR2 YYEEEE. V shed 2 bases and J shed 4 bases, with 14 bases lying between them. This CDR3 is 15 amino acids long. The CDR3 DNA follows: TGTGCCAGCAGCTTACGGGATACAGCCCCAGATACGCAGTATTTT. It specifies CASSLRDTAPDTQYF.

The J gene is TRBJ2-5, the V gene TRBV27; D is possibly TRBD2 (5 bases). Germline V gene sequence: CDR1 MNHEY, CDR2 SMNVEV (reference sequence). Trimming shortened V by 3 bases and J by 5 bases, and 10 bases separated the two germline ends. The length of the CDR3 is 13 residues. The chain's CDR3 is CASSFETGETQYF. CDR3 in DNA: TGTGCCAGCAGTTTCGAGACGGGGGAGACCCAGTACTTC.

The chain is built from TRBV7-9 and TRBJ2-3; D is uncertain. Looked up from germline, CDR1 is SEHNR and CDR2 is FQNEAQ (reference sequence). This CDR3 contains 15 residues. V dropped 1 base and J dropped 1 base, with 9 bases sitting between them. The CDR3 loop is CASSLGKTGTDTQYF. CDR3 sequence (DNA): TGTGCCAGCAGCTTAGGCAAAACAGGCACAGATACGCAGTATTTT.

CDR3 bases: TGCGCCAGCAGCCAATATCTAGCGGGAGAGGCAGATACGCAGTATTTT. Encoded protein: CASSQYLAGEADTQYF. V and J are TRBV4-3 and TRBJ2-3; 10 bases map to TRBD2. The CDR3 consists of 16 residues. Germline CDR1 and CDR2: LGHNA and YSLEER. V trimming: 2 bases; J trimming: 4 bases; junction bases outside the gene matches: 6.

This chain links TRBV27 with TRBJ1-4, with a possible D match to TRBD1 (6 bases). CDR1 MNHEY and CDR2 SMNVEV come from the germline V gene (reference sequence). The V end was cut by 2 bases, the J end by 1 base, with 17 bases between. The CDR3 extends over 18 amino acids. The CDR3 region is CASSLGGPPTETNEKLFF. The CDR3 nucleotides are TGTGCCAGCAGTTTAGGGGGCCCACCGACAGAAACTAATGAAAAACTGTTTTTT.

J is TRBJ1-5 and V is TRBV18; D is unresolved. Germline-derived CDR1 and CDR2 are KGHSH and LQKENI. Trimming removed 6 bases from V and 5 bases from J, with 11 bases in between. CDR3 length: 13 amino acids. As DNA, the CDR3 is TGTGCCAGCTCTCTGGAGTGGGATCAGCCCCAGCATTTT. It is translated as CASSLEWDQPQHF.

This clone has a handful of counts. The chain combines TRBV21-1 with TRBJ1-4. TRBV21-1 is recorded as a pseudogene. The CDR3 covers 17 residues. DNA for the CDR3: TGTGCCAGCAGCAAAACGGCTGAGAAGTCAACTAATGAAAAACTGTTTTTT. Its translation: CASSKTAEKSTNEKLFF.

This clone has more than one count but fewer than ten. The chain joins TRBV4-3 to TRBJ1-5; D uncertain. This CDR3 is 14 amino acids long. Trimming shortened V by 0 bases and J by 10 bases, and 13 bases separated the two germline ends. Germline V lookup: CDR1 LGHNA, CDR2 YSLEER. The CDR3 sequence: CASSQDRWIGPQHF. CDR3 nucleotides: TGCGCCAGCAGCCAAGACAGGTGGATTGGACCCCAGCATTTT.

The sample holds many counts of this clone. The J gene is TRBJ1-2, the V gene TRBV4-2; 7 bases fit TRBD1. This CDR3 has 13 amino acids. Trimming at V came to 5 bases and at J to 4 bases, leaving 4 bases not matched to a gene. CDR1 LGHNA and CDR2 YNFKEQ come from the germline V gene. The CDR3 nucleotides are TGTGCCAGCAGCTCGGGACAGATCTATGGCTACACCTTC. Protein: CASSSGQIYGYTF.

This sequence joins TRBV6-1 and TRBJ2-3, with a weak D call TRBD1 (6 bases). The CDR3 is 16 amino acids. The V end lost 1 base, the J end lost 2 bases, and 13 bases lay between the germline ends. Looked up from germline, CDR1 is MNHNS and CDR2 is SASEGT. The chain's CDR3 is CASSEVRAGVTDTQYF. The CDR3 DNA is TGTGCCAGCAGTGAAGTGAGGGCAGGGGTCACAGATACGCAGTATTTT.

The J gene is TRBJ2-7, the V gene TRBV18; D could derive from TRBD1 or TRBD2 (5 bases each). Germline loops: CDR1 KGHSH, CDR2 LQKENI. V was cut by 2 bases and J by 4 bases, with 15 bases left in between. There are 15 residues in the CDR3. The CDR3 region is CASSPTGTFGYEQYF. The CDR3 DNA sequence: TGTGCCAGCTCACCAACCGGGACCTTTGGATACGAGCAGTACTTC.

V and J are TRBV27 and TRBJ1-1, with unresolved D. The CDR3 sequence is 13 residues long. The V gene lost 6 bases and the J gene lost 2 bases, with 10 bases spanning the gap. The germline CDR1 and CDR2 sequences are MNHEY and SMNVEV (reference sequence). The CDR3 protein is CASSLSINTEAFF. In nucleotides, the CDR3 is TGTGCCAGCAGCCTGAGTATCAACACTGAAGCTTTCTTT.

The V and J genes are TRBV9 and TRBJ2-1; 9 bases are a match to TRBD2. The CDR3 has 15 amino acids. Germline assignment: CDR1 SGDLS and CDR2 YYNGEE. With 0 bases clipped from V and 8 bases from J, the junction kept 6 bases outside the gene matches. DNA of the CDR3: TGTGCCAGCAGCGTAGAGAGCGGGGGGATGGATGAGCAGTTCTTC. Its translation is CASSVESGGMDEQFF.

The chain employs TRBV10-3 and TRBJ2-7; 7 positions agree with TRBD2. V gave up 4 bases and J gave up 3 bases; unmatched junction bases: 3. The germline V gene encodes CDR1 ENHRY and CDR2 SYGVKD. The CDR3 runs 13 residues. CDR3 in DNA: TGTGCCATCAGTGCCGGGGGGTACTACGAGCAGTACTTC. Protein sequence: CAISAGGYYEQYF.

This clone was counted a single time. V gene TRBV4-1 combines with J gene TRBJ1-1, with 8 bases that match TRBD1. J was trimmed by 1 base and V by 3 bases; bases with no gene match: 4. Germline values: CDR1 MGHRA, CDR2 YSYEKL. This CDR3 spans 15 amino acids. CDR3 amino acids: CASSHGTGSNTEAFF. Written as DNA, the CDR3 is TGCGCCAGCAGCCACGGGACAGGTTCGAACACTGAAGCTTTCTTT.

The gene calls are TRBV30 and TRBJ1-1; D not certain. V was cut by 1 base and J by 7 bases, with 7 bases left in between. This CDR3 spans 11 amino acids. The germline CDR1 and CDR2 sequences are GTSNPN and SVGIG (reference sequence). CDR3 bases: TGTGCCTGGAGTGGGTACCTTGAAGCTTTCTTT. It codes for CAWSGYLEAFF. The whole variable domain, remainder taken from reference TRBV30 and TRBJ1-1, is SQTIHQWPATLVQPVGSPLSLECTVEGTSNPNLYWYRQAAGRGLQLLFYSVGIGQISSEVPQNLSASRPQDRQFILSSKKLLLSDSGFYLCAWSGYLEAFFGQGTRLTVV.

The genes are TRBV7-9 and TRBJ2-7; 8 nucleotides match TRBD1. The CDR3 loop spans 15 amino acids. V lost 5 bases to trimming and J lost 4 bases; unmatched junction nucleotides: 10. Germline lookup yields CDR1 SEHNR and CDR2 FQNEAQ (reference sequence). As DNA, the CDR3 is TGTGCCAGCAGCCCACCGCCAGGGACAGGTTACGAGCAGTACTTC. This sequence encodes CASSPPPGTGYEQYF.

CDR3 loop: CASSPWPSTDTQYF. The CDR3 DNA follows: TGTGCCAGCAGTCCATGGCCTAGCACAGATACGCAGTATTTT. The rearrangement uses TRBV14 and TRBJ2-3, with D hard to call. Trimming left V 6 bases short and J 0 bases short, with 10 bases between. Germline V gene data show CDR1 as SGHDN and CDR2 as FVKESK. The CDR3 spans 14 residues.

V is TRBV21-1 and J is TRBJ2-7. TRBV21-1 is a pseudogene locus. The CDR3 length is 14 residues. This CDR3 is CASSKRGTSCEQYF. CDR3 nucleotide sequence: TGTGCCAGCAGCAAAAGGGGCACTAGTTGCGAGCAGTACTTC.

V usage is TRBV29-1 and J usage is TRBJ1-1, with unresolved D. CDR1 is SQVTM and CDR2 is ANQGSEA in the germline V gene. Between the trimmed V and J ends, which lost 7 bases and 2 bases, there was a span of 11 bases. The CDR3 contains 12 residues. In DNA form, the CDR3 reads TGCAGCGCTTTACAGTTAAACACTGAAGCTTTCTTT. Residues: CSALQLNTEAFF.

The chain couples TRBV18 to TRBJ2-1; D perhaps matches TRBD2 (5 bases). The germline gives CDR1 KGHSH, CDR2 LQKENI. V was clipped by 1 base and J by 0 bases, with 13 bases between them. The CDR3 spans 17 residues. Here the CDR3 reads CASSPQEGAGSYNEQFF. The CDR3 nucleotides read TGTGCCAGCTCACCACAAGAGGGAGCCGGCTCCTACAATGAGCAGTTCTTC.